One sample yielded the 6 T cell receptor beta chains listed below, sequenced in a study of type 1 regulatory T cells. TCRdb re-called the reads through MiXCR, storing one row per CDR3 protein. The sample shows 80,000 to 100,000 distinct CDR3 sequences, 31% of them seen only once. The sample taken for sequencing was CD4+ T cells, either the whole sample or a sorted fraction (not recorded which). These receptors were taken from a human donor in good health.

DNA for the CDR3: TGTGCCAGCAGCCCCCCCGGGACGAAGGGCGAGCAGTACTTC. This gives the protein CASSPPGTKGEQYF. V usage is TRBV7-9 and J usage is TRBJ2-7; the D gene could be TRBD1 or TRBD2 (5 bases each). CDR1 is SEHNR, CDR2 FQNEAQ, per germline (reference sequence). V was clipped by 5 bases and J by 6 bases, with 17 bases between them. The CDR3 extends over 14 amino acids.

This clonotype was seen more than once but under ten times. In DNA, the CDR3 is TGCAGTGCTAGACCCCGAGCGGGAGGGTCCTACAATGAGCAGTTCTTC. Its translation: CSARPRAGGSYNEQFF. This chain uses TRBV20-1 with TRBJ2-1; 10 nucleotides agree with TRBD2. CDR3 length: 16 residues. V was clipped by 2 bases and J by 1 base; unmatched bases: 5. The germline gives CDR1 DFQATT, CDR2 SNEGSKA (reference sequence).

The rearrangement joins TRBV10-3 to TRBJ2-1; 9 bases fit TRBD1. The CDR3 totals 12 residues. Germline-derived CDR1 and CDR2 are ENHRY and SYGVKD. Unmatched junction bases numbered 5, after V lost 10 bases and J lost 7 bases. DNA for the CDR3: TGTGCCACCAGGGACAGGGCGAATGAGCAGTTCTTC. Protein sequence: CATRDRANEQFF.

The chain employs TRBV7-2 and TRBJ2-7; 8 bases map to TRBD2. Germline lookup yields CDR1 SGHTA and CDR2 FQGNSA. After removal of 5 bases from V and 0 bases from J, the junction contained 9 bases not matched to a gene. This CDR3 is built from 16 residues. The CDR3 loop reads CASSRSLAGGSYEQYF. The CDR3 nucleotides are TGTGCCAGCAGCCGTAGTCTAGCGGGTGGCTCCTACGAGCAGTACTTC.

This rearrangement joins TRBV5-1 to TRBJ2-7; D is possibly TRBD1 (6 bases). CDR1 is SGHRS and CDR2 is YFSETQ in the germline V gene. V lost 4 bases and J lost 5, with 13 bases in between. The CDR3 is 13 amino acids. The chain's CDR3 is CASSVNREHEQYF. CDR3 bases: TGCGCCAGCAGCGTCAACAGGGAACACGAGCAGTACTTC.

This clonotype appeared a few times. V usage is TRBV2 and J usage is TRBJ1-1, with D unclear. The CDR3 spans 12 residues. Germline CDR1 and CDR2: SNHLY and FYNNEI. Trimming stripped 6 bases from V and 0 bases from J, with 5 bases between. This CDR3 is CASRQMNTEAFF. The CDR3 nucleotides read TGTGCCAGCAGGCAGATGAACACTGAAGCTTTCTTT.